This T cell receptor beta chain was captured by sequencing in a study of blood T cells in healthy people across ages. The CDR3 consists of 13 residues. Germline V CDR1 and CDR2: SGHRS, YFSETQ. Trimming left V 0 bases short and J 8 bases short, with 11 bases between. The second PCR ran roughly 7 to 12 cycles with a sample-barcoded 5' primer and J-beta primers. TCRdb re-analysed the 5' RACE reads in MiXCR, keeping a single row per CDR3 protein. The sample lists hundreds of thousands of distinct CDR3 sequences, roughly 53% occurring once. Specimen: blood. The chain uses TRBV5-1 and TRBJ1-2; no definite D call. This clonotype originated in a man of 80 years or more in good health. CDR3 amino acids: CASSLAVAGGYTF. Written as DNA, the CDR3 is TGCGCCAGCAGCTTGGCGGTAGCCGGGGGCTACACCTTC.